This T cell receptor (beta chain) was captured in a study of cytomegalovirus exposure and HLA in healthy donors (dated by TCRdb to the late 2010s). Turning to the overall study: An earlier analysis of roughly 570 of the donors reported about 300 Gb of sequence data and 95 million to 140 million unique TCR beta sequences obtained from some 200 million T cells. About 280 gigabases of sequencing data and tens of millions of unique TCR sequences made up an early release that covered 500 to 700 HLA-typed donors. The T cell repertoires of 550 to 850 subjects were profiled by immunosequencing and related to cytomegalovirus serostatus. A later analysis re-examined previously published TCR beta repertoires from more than 650 donors and added high-resolution HLA genotyping to investigate patterns of TCR occurrence. Both class I and class II loci were covered by HLA typing, at four-digit resolution. Alongside the repertoire data, information on donor age, sex, ethnicity and CMV serostatus was compiled. Because of strong linkage in the cohort, four or five DR-DQ haplotypes were treated as single units for association and clustering. An earlier analysis of approximately 500 of the donors applied high-throughput TCR beta sequencing to assess whether each TCR beta V gene segment acted as functional or pseudogenic. Rather than using new phenotypic data, the later analysis identified candidate immune exposures from TCR beta sequences and from how often those sequences occurred across donors. The study aimed to test whether cataloging public T cell receptors could reveal signatures of past pathogen exposure. The genetic ancestry cluster associated with self-reported Caucasian donors included over 80% of the roughly 390 genotyped donors. All discovery cohort repertoires had been generated using a single sequencing platform. In addition to the first cohort of 500 to 850 subjects, a separate validation cohort of 100 to 150 different subjects was used. On average, over 200,000 unique TCR beta nucleotide sequences were sequenced per donor among about 400 genotyped donors of the cohort, with 15% to 20% of those sequences being non-productive. In a later genetic analysis, genome-wide SNP genotypes for 398 of the 666 donors were used, and that subset was treated as a discovery cohort. Typing coverage varied by locus: roughly 620-630 donors for A, B, C, DRB1 and DQB1; roughly 500 for DQA1; around 570 for DPA1; under 490 for DPB1. To predict cytomegalovirus infection status, the study combined high-throughput TCR immunosequencing, statistical association of individual TCRs with disease status, and machine learning. The full study reports these points: Three of the identified cytomegalovirus-associated TCR beta chains were confirmed in vitro to be specific for cytomegalovirus antigens. According to a later analysis, TCR association rates differed among HLA loci, with DRB1 alleles showing the most associated TCRs and HLA-C alleles showing the fewest. Some IMGT-functional V segments, including TRBV6-2 and TRBV6-3, could not be told apart with the 87-base-pair reads, so those segments were excluded. Cytomegalovirus status was reported to be diagnosed by the classifier with high specificity and sensitivity in both the original and validation cohorts. Compared with the approximately 710-donor mean, donors in an Asian-associated ancestry cluster had fewer N-insertions in productive TCRs, according to a later genetic analysis. V-gene and J-gene trimming of TCR beta chains was associated with a missense DCLRE1C variant in a later genetic analysis, and the association was replicated in an independent cohort. The study gave a list of more than 150 TCR beta chains associated with cytomegalovirus. Strong co-occurrence of HLA alleles, especially DR and DQ, made assigning TCR associations to individual alleles difficult. Linkage disequilibrium might explain the correlated functional status among segregating V segments, but an unknown experimental factor could not be excluded. Because HLA typing was missing for some donors at each locus, association tests included only the typed subset. According to a later analysis, parvovirus B19, influenza, CMV and Epstein-Barr virus appeared linked to several top co-occurrence clusters. Across donors, most TCR sequences were observed very rarely, whereas some public TCRs were present in many individuals. The sequencing pipeline was judged likely to have produced a cluster of highly shared sequence variants as a technical artifact. A further reported finding was that TCR beta sequences accurately predicted the HLA-A and HLA-B alleles for most subjects in the first cohort. Broadly in line with IMGT annotations, most TCR beta V segments showed up in productive rearrangements about 90% or about 30% of the time in an earlier analysis of around 550 of the donors. In a later analysis, most CMV-associated TCR beta chains were found to appear HLA-restricted, with HLA associations seemingly driven largely by CMV exposure. The earlier analysis of approximately 590 of the donors excluded approximately 15 rarely observed V segments, including chromosome 9 orphons, because counts were too low. Immune exposure information for the cohort was limited to CMV serostatus. In a later analysis, HLA-associated TCR beta chains showed more clonal expansion and lower generation probabilities than non-associated chains that were equally common. This cohort had only TCR beta chains sequenced, and the lack of alpha or paired-chain data limited which features could be detected. In a later analysis, about 17,000 TCR beta sequences were associated with specific HLA alleles at a false discovery rate of 0.05. It was suggested by the authors that the approach could potentially be generalized to other disease states and immunological phenotypes. The presence/absence analyses assumed that sequencing depth was roughly uniform across donors, and that assumption may not be true.

The CDR3 has 13 amino acids, counting the end cysteine and phenylalanine. Of the read, only the CDR3 DNA is kept; its 39 bases are in frame from base 1. V loses 0 bases, J loses 4 bases, and the germline ends lie 9 bases apart. CDR1 SQVTM and CDR2 ANQGSEA are derived from the germline V gene. The cohort was made up of about 610 healthy bone marrow donors. All cohort members were sampled while nominally healthy, although unrecorded immune exposures were likely present. Of the roughly 630 cohort members, 289 had a positive CMV serostatus and about 350 had a negative one, while no CMV serostatus was recorded for the donor. A peripheral blood sample was collected from each donor, and TCR beta sequencing was performed on peripheral blood mononuclear cells. The Qiagen DNeasy Blood Extraction Kit was used to extract genomic DNA from the blood cell samples. The library was obtained by the immunoSEQ multiplex PCR assay. For the multiplex PCR, a mixture combining 60 forward primers for TCR Vbeta segments and 13 reverse primers for TCR Jbeta segments was used. Amplification of the CDR3 region of rearranged TCR beta genes was performed with a multiplex PCR assay on genomic DNA. On the Illumina HiSeq System, the amplified TCR beta libraries were sequenced as 87-base-pair reads. Per the original workflow: Across the 670 or so repertoires, a later analysis counted tens of millions of unique TCR beta chains, around 11 million of which were shared by at least two donors. Raw reads were error-corrected and collapsed into unique sequences by a nearest-neighbor algorithm in which closely related sequences were merged to remove PCR and sequencing errors. V, D and J gene segments were assigned by aligning CDR3 sequences to IMGT reference sequences. For a sequence to be retained, a match of at least six nucleotides was required to both a V gene segment and a J gene segment. Rearrangements were classified as productive when the CDR3 lacked stop codons and remained in frame with V and J, and all other rearrangements were classified as non-productive. Following IMGT convention, CDR3 was defined as the stretch from the second conserved V-encoded cysteine up to the conserved J-encoded phenylalanine. The earlier analysis of roughly 590 of the donors excluded sequences that lacked an unambiguous match to a single V gene segment. In an earlier analysis of several hundred of the donors, V segments were called functional above 56.7% productive rearrangements and were called segregating when the between-donor standard deviation exceeded 5%. To diagnose cytomegalovirus status from the catalog of TCR beta chain sequences, a statistical classification framework was built. In a later analysis, TCR nucleotide sequences were compared against IMGT/GENE-DB human TR gene sequences so that V and J genes could be assigned. A later analysis assigned CDR3 sequences and most-parsimonious VDJ recombination scenarios with the TCRdist pipeline. A later analysis defined each TCR beta chain by its CDR3 amino acid sequence plus V-gene family, and excluded reads lacking a unique V-gene family. To address suspected cross-contamination and a sequencing artifact, a later analysis removed approximately 600 highly shared, low-generation-probability nucleotide sequences. In a later analysis, a clonal expansion index was calculated for each public chain from normalized within-repertoire ranks of inferred template counts. In a later analysis, generation probabilities were computed with a VDJ recombination model fitted to out-of-frame rearrangements, and the resulting probabilities were checked against IGoR. In a later analysis, TCR-TCR, TCR-HLA and TCR-CMV co-occurrence was scored with hypergeometric tests, and a repertoire-size bias correction was applied to TCR pairs. To estimate false discovery rates, a later analysis permuted the HLA or CMV assignments 20 times. In a later analysis, co-occurring TCRs were grouped using DBSCAN, and TCRdist sequence similarity was added for clustering within HLA-allele-positive subsets. Repertoires with fewer than 30,000 or more than 120,000 public chains were left out of co-occurrence clustering, as were about five repertoires with anomalous nucleotide sharing. Here the immuneACCESS table is served through TCRdb, limited to in-frame sequences with V and J called. Missing clones are a known gap in these copies; in checked studies unresolved V genes cover under half, and the rest lacks a known reason. D and trimming were read from the DNA, whereas the V and J calls and clone size are those reported in that table. Across this sample there are about 70,000 clones, with 74% seen only once. Over 9.5% of the sample goes to the ten largest clones.

In regard to this clone: The target of this receptor is not known. There are no base qualities to consult, and no much larger clone falls within one base.

The rearrangement joined TRBV29-1 to TRBJ1-2; D gene: possibly TRBD1, on 5 matching bases. Sequencing input: PBMCs. This receptor was obtained from a human donor in good health. The nucleotides read TGCAGCGTTGAAGAGACCGACAGCTATGGCTACACCTTC. Its translation is CSVEETDSYGYTF.